This TCR beta chain was captured in a study of T-cell memory formation after mild COVID-19. Study details: TCR clusters largely stayed donor specific.

The CDR3 sequence is 17 residues long. V trimming: 2 bases; J trimming: 4 bases; junction bases outside the gene matches: 10. CDR1 is MNHEY and CDR2 is SVGAGI in the germline V gene. This clonotype was observed a handful of times. Its antigen is unidentified. Overall study results and limits: Clones shrinking from day 15 to 85 showed even CD4/CD8 mixes; later expanders tilted CD4+.

cDNA libraries for TCR alpha and TCR beta, carrying sample barcodes and UMIs, came from 5'RACE with constant-segment primers. TCRdb passed the 5' RACE reads through MiXCR, listing each CDR3 protein once. The sample holds a few hundred thousand distinct CDR3 sequences; over 25% are singletons and the top ten take roughly 14%. The chain is built from TRBV6-5 and TRBJ2-3; TRBD1 matches at 9 bases. The material sequenced was PBMCs or a T cell subset sorted from them (not recorded which). The sequence derives from an adult woman who had mild COVID-19 (a few samples of this study predate the infection). Cell type and time point are not known. CDR3 protein: CASSYTGDRACSDTQYF. DNA of the CDR3: TGTGCCAGCAGTTACACTGGGGACAGGGCCTGCTCAGATACGCAGTATTTT.